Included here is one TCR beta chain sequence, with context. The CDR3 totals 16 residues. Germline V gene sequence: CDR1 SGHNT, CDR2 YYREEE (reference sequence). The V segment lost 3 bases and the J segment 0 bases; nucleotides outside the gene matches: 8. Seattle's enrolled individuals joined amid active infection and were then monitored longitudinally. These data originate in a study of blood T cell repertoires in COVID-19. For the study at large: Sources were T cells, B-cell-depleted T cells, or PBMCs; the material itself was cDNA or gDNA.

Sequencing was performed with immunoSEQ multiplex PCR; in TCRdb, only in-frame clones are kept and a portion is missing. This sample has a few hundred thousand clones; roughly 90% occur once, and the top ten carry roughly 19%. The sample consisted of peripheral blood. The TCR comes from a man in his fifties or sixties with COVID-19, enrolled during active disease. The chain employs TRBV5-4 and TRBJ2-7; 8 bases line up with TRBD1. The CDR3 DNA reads TGTGCCAGCAGCTCCCCCGGACAGGGCCTCTCCTACGAGCAGTACTTC. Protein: CASSSPGQGLSYEQYF.